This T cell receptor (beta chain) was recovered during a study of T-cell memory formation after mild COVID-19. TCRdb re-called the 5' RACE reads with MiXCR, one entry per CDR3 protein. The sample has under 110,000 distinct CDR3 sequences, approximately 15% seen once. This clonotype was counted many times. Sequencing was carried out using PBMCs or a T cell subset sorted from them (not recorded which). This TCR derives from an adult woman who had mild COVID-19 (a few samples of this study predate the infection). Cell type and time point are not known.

The DNA for the CDR3 is TGTGCCAGCAGCTCGGGGGCCACAGGCCGGAACACTGAAGCTTTCTTT. Its translation is CASSSGATGRNTEAFF. The rearrangement links TRBV7-6 to TRBJ1-1; perhaps TRBD1 as D (6 bases). The germline gives CDR1 SGHVS, CDR2 FNYEAQ. The CDR3 has 16 residues. Trimming took 4 bases from V and 1 from J, leaving 16 bases between them.